Listed below are T cell receptor beta chains from one sample, sequenced in a study of T cell responses to AZD1222 COVID-19 vaccine. Assay: immunoSEQ multiplex PCR; the TCRdb copy retains only in-frame clones and omits some. The sample includes 120,000 or so clones, about 89% seen only once; the top ten take about 10%. This material consisted of peripheral blood, taken on day 0 of AZD1222 vaccination. The origin of the receptors is an adult in good health. Each CDR3 is given with its conserved first and last residue. The order of the fields is D gene, J gene, clone size, V gene, CDR3 DNA, CDR3 protein. A D gene is named only where the DNA matches it firmly. Size tells how often a clone was seen (once, few, many) or the class of an expanded clone, and some rows leave it out.

>NA|TRBJ2-1|NA|TRBV7-2
TGTGCCAGCAGCTTACTCCCCTATGGCGCGGCTGAGCAGTTCTTC
CASSLLPYGAAEQFF
>NA|TRBJ1-6|NA|TRBV6-5
TGTGCCAGCACCCAGCATAGTGGGTCACCCCTCCACTTT
CASTQHSGSPLHF
>NA|TRBJ2-7|once|TRBV18
TGTGCCAGCTCCCTCGGGGACGAGCAGTACTTC
CASSLGDEQYF
>TRBD2|TRBJ2-1|NA|TRBV5-4
TGTGCCAGCAGCCGACTAGCGAGCTCCTACAATGAGCAGTTCTTC
CASSRLASSYNEQFF
>NA|TRBJ1-2|NA|TRBV27
TGTGCCAGCAGTGTCGCGTTAACCTATGGCTACACCTTC
CASSVALTYGYTF
>NA|TRBJ1-1|NA|TRBV24-1
TGTGCCACCAGTTGGCGGGACGGTCTTATGAACACTGAAGCTTTCTTT
CATSWRDGLMNTEAFF
>NA|TRBJ2-7|NA|TRBV5-1
TGCGCCAGCAGCTTCGGGGCAGGGGAACCCTACGAGCAGTACTTC
CASSFGAGEPYEQYF
>TRBD1|TRBJ2-7|NA|TRBV6-5
TGTGCCAGCAGTTACGCCCCGGGACAGGGCTACGAGCAGTACTTC
CASSYAPGQGYEQYF
>NA|TRBJ1-2|NA|TRBV30
TGTGCCTGGAGGCCGGGACACTTCTATGGCTACACCTTC
CAWRPGHFYGYTF
>NA|TRBJ1-1|NA|TRBV18
TGTGCCAGCTCACCAAAGGCGAACACTGAAGCTTTCTTT
CASSPKANTEAFF
>TRBD1|TRBJ1-5|few|TRBV30
TGTGCCTGGAGTGCAGGGGGTGATCAGCCCCAGCATTTT
CAWSAGGDQPQHF
>NA|TRBJ2-2|NA|TRBV15
TGTGCCACCAGCAGAGGGACGGCCGGGGAGCTGTTTTTT
CATSRGTAGELFF
>NA|TRBJ2-5|NA|TRBV2
TGTGCCAGCAGTGAGAACCAAGAGACCCAGTACTTC
CASSENQETQYF
>TRBD2|TRBJ2-1|NA|TRBV5-8
TGTGCCAGCAGAAGTAAACTAGCGGGAGCCTACAATGAGCAGTTCTTC
CASRSKLAGAYNEQFF
>NA|TRBJ2-5|NA|TRBV11-2
TGTGCCAGCAGCTTATTTACTAACCAAGAGACCCAGTACTTC
CASSLFTNQETQYF
>NA|TRBJ1-1|NA|TRBV30
TGTGCCTGGAGCGCCTGGGGTGGGGATAGGACTGAAGCTTTCTTT
CAWSAWGGDRTEAFF
>NA|TRBJ2-7|once|TRBV9
TGTGCCAGCAGCCAGGGGGGACTTGCAAACTACGAGCAGTACTTC
CASSQGGLANYEQYF
>NA|TRBJ2-2|once|TRBV30
TGTGCCTGGAGTGTTCGGCGGAACACCGGGGAGCTGTTTTTT
CAWSVRRNTGELFF
>TRBD1|TRBJ2-5|NA|TRBV5-4
TGTGCCAGCAGCTCCACAGGGGACCAAGAGACCCAGTACTTC
CASSSTGDQETQYF
>NA|TRBJ2-1|NA|TRBV27
TGTGCCAGCAGATCCGGGCCCAACAATGAGCAGTTCTTC
CASRSGPNNEQFF
>TRBD2|TRBJ2-1|NA|TRBV6-5
TGTGCCAGCACCCCAGGGAGGGACAATGAGCAGTTCTTC
CASTPGRDNEQFF
>NA|TRBJ2-7|NA|TRBV24-1
TGTGCCACCAGTAAAGGGGGGATTTCCTACGAGCAGTACTTC
CATSKGGISYEQYF
>NA|TRBJ1-2|NA|TRBV27
TGTGCCAGCAGTTTTGTTGAGGGTGACGGCTACACCTTC
CASSFVEGDGYTF
>NA|TRBJ1-2|NA|TRBV23-1
TGCGCCAGCACCCTATGTCCGGACTATGGCTACACCTTC
CASTLCPDYGYTF
>NA|TRBJ1-5|NA|TRBV6-2/TRBV6-3
TGTGCCAGCAGTTCACGGTCTAACCATCAGCCCCAGCATTTT
CASSSRSNHQPQHF
>TRBD1|TRBJ1-1|NA|TRBV5-6
TGTGCCAGCAGCGGGAGTTCTATGTGGGGACAGGGTTCTAAAGCTTTCTTT
CASSGSSMWGQGSKAFF
>TRBD1|TRBJ1-2|NA|TRBV7-3
TGTGCCAGCAGTCCCAGTGGACAGGGCTCTCCGTACTATGGCTACACCTTC
CASSPSGQGSPYYGYTF
>NA|TRBJ1-1|NA|TRBV6-1
TGTGCCAGCAGTGAAGCTGGCAGCGCTGAAGCTTTCTTT
CASSEAGSAEAFF
>NA|TRBJ2-1|NA|TRBV28
TGTGCCAGCAAAGCGGCCGGGAGCTACAATGAGCAGTTCTTC
CASKAAGSYNEQFF
>TRBD1|TRBJ2-7|NA|TRBV30
TGTGCCTGGAGACCGGACAGGGGGCACTTC
CAWRPDRGHF
>NA|TRBJ1-2|NA|TRBV7-9
TGTGCCAGCAGGGGGGATGCGGTTAACTATGGCTACACCTTC
CASRGDAVNYGYTF
>TRBD1|TRBJ1-3|NA|TRBV9
TGTGCCAGCAGCGGACAGGGTAGGAGAAACACCATATATTTT
CASSGQGRRNTIYF
>NA|TRBJ2-1|NA|TRBV13
TGTGCCAGCAGCGTCGGGACAACGGACAGCGGTGAGCAGTTCTTC
CASSVGTTDSGEQFF
>NA|TRBJ1-2|NA|TRBV28
TGTGCCAGCAGTTCGGGACGATTCACGGACTATGGCTACACCTTC
CASSSGRFTDYGYTF
>NA|TRBJ2-5|NA|TRBV10-3
TGTGCCATCAGTGAGTCCACGAGTCCTAGCCCCAACACCCAGTACTTC
CAISESTSPSPNTQYF
>NA|TRBJ2-7|once|TRBV5-1
TGCGCCAGCAGCTTGAAAAGAAGGAGCGGAGCTCCCGCCGTCCCTAACCACGAGCAGTACTTC
CASSLKRRSGAPAVPNHEQYF
>TRBD1|TRBJ2-7|NA|TRBV7-6
TGTGCCAGCAGGGGATCCCTAGGGCAGGGGGCTCCCTACGAGCAGTACTTC
CASRGSLGQGAPYEQYF
>TRBD2|TRBJ2-1|NA|TRBV2
TGTGCCAGCCGGGGACTAGCGGGGGGAAATGAGCAGTTCTTC
CASRGLAGGNEQFF
>TRBD2|TRBJ2-7|NA|TRBV7-9
TGTGCCAGCAGCTTGGCGGGGGGGCTGGAGCAGTACTTC
CASSLAGGLEQYF
>TRBD2|TRBJ2-1|NA|TRBV27
TGTGCCAGCATAGCGGGGGGTGTCTACAATGAGCAGTTCTTC
CASIAGGVYNEQFF
>NA|TRBJ1-5|NA|TRBV28
TGTGCCAGCGTTGTTGGGCGGAGCAATCAGCCCCAGCATTTT
CASVVGRSNQPQHF
>TRBD1|TRBJ2-6|NA|TRBV28
TGTGCCAGCAGAAGCGGACAGGGAAGCGTCTGGGCCAACGTCCTGACTTTC
CASRSGQGSVWANVLTF
>NA|TRBJ1-5|NA|TRBV28
TGTGCCAGCAGTTTAGGGGGGATCGAAGATCAGCCCCAGCATTTT
CASSLGGIEDQPQHF
>NA|TRBJ2-7|NA|TRBV5-6
TGTGCCAGCAGCTCGAACCAGGGGGGCGGACACGAGCAGTACTTC
CASSSNQGGGHEQYF
>TRBD2|TRBJ2-7|NA|TRBV7-8
TGTGCCAGCAGCCCATCCCCGGGACTAGCGGCGATCCACGAGCAGTACTTC
CASSPSPGLAAIHEQYF
>TRBD2|TRBJ2-3|NA|TRBV7-3
TGTGCCAGCAGCTTAAGAGGTAGCGGGGGATTCGCAGATACGCAGTATTTT
CASSLRGSGGFADTQYF
>NA|TRBJ2-1|NA|TRBV28
TGTGCCAGCAGTTTATTCTCTAGCTCCTACAATGAGCAGTTCTTC
CASSLFSSSYNEQFF
>NA|TRBJ1-2|NA|TRBV28
TGTGCCAGCAGTTTAAACCGGGACATCTATGGCTACACCTTC
CASSLNRDIYGYTF
>NA|TRBJ2-1|NA|TRBV6-4
TGTGCCAGCAGTGAGGAAAGCTCCTACAATGAGCAGTTCTTC
CASSEESSYNEQFF